This TCR beta chain was found in a study of T cell repertoires in cytomegalovirus infection. Study information: CMV infection plus the matching HLA type was flagged by public TCR beta signatures. Study-wide results and limits: CMV-specific HLA-C-restricted TCR beta clonotypes dominated the ex vivo response.

The germline V and J ends were trimmed by 3 bases and 1 base, with 3 bases remaining between them. Germline CDR1 and CDR2: LNHDA and SQIVND (reference sequence). This CDR3 comprises 12 residues. A remark on this clonotype: Its antigen is not identified.

MiXCR was run by TCRdb on the reads, yielding one entry per CDR3 protein. The table lists roughly 230,000 distinct CDR3 sequences, roughly 22% of them singletons. The sample consisted of CD8+ T cells from PBMCs. This clonotype originated in a human donor in good health (CMV status not recorded). Some clones in this sample may be carry-over from other donors' samples. The chain has TRBV19 and TRBJ1-1, with D unresolved. The CDR3 sequence: CASSMGNTEAFF. The CDR3 coding sequence is TGTGCCAGTAGTATGGGGAACACTGAAGCTTTCTTT.